The entry below describes one T cell receptor (beta chain). What it binds is not known. This specimen belongs to a study of shared clonotypes between healthy human individuals. Regarding the study as a whole: Blood was the sole source, and tissue repertoires probably differ.

The table came from immunoSEQ multiplex PCR; TCRdb's copy has only in-frame clones and leaves some out. The data show roughly 1,500,000 clones, with 98% seen just once and around 0.45% held by the top ten. Sequencing was carried out using naive CD4+ T cells sorted from blood. Regarding subset: CD45RA+ positively selected. The TCR originated in a man aged 25 to 40 in good health.

The CDR3 loop reads CASSQEGPSGRASTDTQYF. The DNA for the CDR3 is TGCGCCAGCAGCCAAGAAGGTCCTAGCGGGAGGGCTAGCACAGATACGCAGTATTTT. J is TRBJ2-3 and V is TRBV4-3, with 12 bases fitting TRBD2. J lost 0 bases, V lost 0 bases, and 7 bases had no gene match. CDR1 and CDR2 from the germline V gene are LGHNA and YSLEER. The CDR3 totals 19 residues.